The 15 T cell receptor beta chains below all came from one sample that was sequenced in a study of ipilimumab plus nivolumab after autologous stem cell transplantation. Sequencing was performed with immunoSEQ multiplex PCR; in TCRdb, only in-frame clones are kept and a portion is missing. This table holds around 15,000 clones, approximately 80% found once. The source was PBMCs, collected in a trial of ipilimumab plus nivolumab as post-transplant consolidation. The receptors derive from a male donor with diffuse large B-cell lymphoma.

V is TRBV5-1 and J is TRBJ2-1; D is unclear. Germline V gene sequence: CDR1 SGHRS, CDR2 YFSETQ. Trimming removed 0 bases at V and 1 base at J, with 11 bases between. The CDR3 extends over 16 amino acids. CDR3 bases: TGCGCCAGCAGCTTGGACACTACTCTGTCCTACAATGAGCAGTTCTTC. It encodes CASSLDTTLSYNEQFF.

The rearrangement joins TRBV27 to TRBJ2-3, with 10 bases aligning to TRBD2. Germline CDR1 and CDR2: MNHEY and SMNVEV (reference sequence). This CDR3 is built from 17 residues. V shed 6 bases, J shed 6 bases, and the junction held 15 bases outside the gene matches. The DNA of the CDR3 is TGTGCCAGCAGCCCGGCCGCGAGCGGGGGGGCGGGGGATACGCAGTATTTT. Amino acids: CASSPAASGGAGDTQYF.

The CDR3 spells CARKTGPDTEAFF. The DNA for the CDR3 is TGTGCCAGAAAGACAGGGCCGGACACTGAAGCTTTCTTT. This chain connects TRBV19 to TRBJ1-1; 7 nucleotides match TRBD1. The junction had 7 bases not matched to a gene; V was cut back by 9 bases and J by 3 bases. CDR3 length: 13 residues. The germline CDR1 and CDR2 sequences are LNHDA and SQIVND (reference sequence).

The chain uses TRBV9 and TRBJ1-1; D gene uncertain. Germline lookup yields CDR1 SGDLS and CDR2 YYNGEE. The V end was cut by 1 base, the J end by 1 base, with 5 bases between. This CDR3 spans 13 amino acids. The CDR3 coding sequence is TGTGCCAGCAGCGTAACCACGAACACTGAAGCTTTCTTT. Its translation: CASSVTTNTEAFF.

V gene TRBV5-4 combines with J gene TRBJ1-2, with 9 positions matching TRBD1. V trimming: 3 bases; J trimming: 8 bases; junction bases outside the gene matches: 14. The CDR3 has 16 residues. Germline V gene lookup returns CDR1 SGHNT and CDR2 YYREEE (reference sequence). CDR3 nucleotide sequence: TGTGCCAGCAGCTCGCCGGGACAGGGAACGCAGCTGGGCTACACCTTC. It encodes CASSSPGQGTQLGYTF.

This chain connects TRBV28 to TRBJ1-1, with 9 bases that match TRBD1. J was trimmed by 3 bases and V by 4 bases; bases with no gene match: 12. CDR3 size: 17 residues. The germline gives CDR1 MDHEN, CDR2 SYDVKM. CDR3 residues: CASSYWDRASGDTEAFF. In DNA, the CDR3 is TGTGCCAGCAGTTATTGGGACAGGGCTTCGGGGGACACTGAAGCTTTCTTT. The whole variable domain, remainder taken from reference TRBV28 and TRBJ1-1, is DVKVTQSSRYLVKRTGEKVFLECVQDMDHENMFWYRQDPGLGLRLIYFSYDVKMKEKGDIPEGYSVSREKKERFSLILESASTNQTSMYLCASSYWDRASGDTEAFFGQGTRLTVV.

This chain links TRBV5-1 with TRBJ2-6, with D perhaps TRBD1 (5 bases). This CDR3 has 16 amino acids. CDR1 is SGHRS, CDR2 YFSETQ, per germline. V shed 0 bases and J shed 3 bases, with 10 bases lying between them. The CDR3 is CASSLGQGYGANVLTF. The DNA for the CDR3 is TGCGCCAGCAGCTTGGGGCAGGGTTATGGGGCCAACGTCCTGACTTTC.

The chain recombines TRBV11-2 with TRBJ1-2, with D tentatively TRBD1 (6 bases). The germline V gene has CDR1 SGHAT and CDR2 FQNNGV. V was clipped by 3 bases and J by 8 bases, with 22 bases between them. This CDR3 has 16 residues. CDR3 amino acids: CASSFGTPKSKGGYTF. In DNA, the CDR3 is TGTGCCAGCAGCTTCGGGACACCGAAAAGCAAAGGGGGCTACACCTTC.

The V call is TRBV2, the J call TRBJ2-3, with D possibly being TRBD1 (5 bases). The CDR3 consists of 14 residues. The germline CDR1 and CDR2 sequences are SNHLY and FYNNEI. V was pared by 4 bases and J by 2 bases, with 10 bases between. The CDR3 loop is CASSGVGDTDTQYF. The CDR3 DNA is TGTGCCAGCAGTGGAGTAGGGGACACAGATACGCAGTATTTT.

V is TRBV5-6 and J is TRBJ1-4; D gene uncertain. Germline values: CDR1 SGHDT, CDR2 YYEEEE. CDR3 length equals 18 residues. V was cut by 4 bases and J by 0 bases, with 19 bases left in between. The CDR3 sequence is CASSQTSVAVATNEKLFF. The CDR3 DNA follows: TGTGCCAGCAGCCAAACCTCAGTCGCCGTGGCAACTAATGAAAAACTGTTTTTT.

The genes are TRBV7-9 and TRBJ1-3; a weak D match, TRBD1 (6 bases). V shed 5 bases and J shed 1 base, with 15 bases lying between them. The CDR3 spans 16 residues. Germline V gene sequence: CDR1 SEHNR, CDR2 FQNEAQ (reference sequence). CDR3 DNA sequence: TGTGCCAGCAGCCTCCTATCGGGGGCATCTGGAAACACCATATATTTT. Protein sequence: CASSLLSGASGNTIYF.

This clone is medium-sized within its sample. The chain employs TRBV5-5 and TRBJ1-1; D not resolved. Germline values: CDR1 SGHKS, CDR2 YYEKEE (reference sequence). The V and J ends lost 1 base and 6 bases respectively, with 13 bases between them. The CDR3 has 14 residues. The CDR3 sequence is CASSLIIGWAEAFF. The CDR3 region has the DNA TGTGCCAGCAGCTTGATCATAGGGTGGGCTGAAGCTTTCTTT.

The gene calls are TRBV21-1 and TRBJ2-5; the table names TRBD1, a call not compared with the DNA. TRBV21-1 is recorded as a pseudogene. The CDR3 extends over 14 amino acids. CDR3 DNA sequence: TGTGCCAGCAGAGCCGACACCTTTCAAGAGACCCAGTACTTC. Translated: CASRADTFQETQYF.

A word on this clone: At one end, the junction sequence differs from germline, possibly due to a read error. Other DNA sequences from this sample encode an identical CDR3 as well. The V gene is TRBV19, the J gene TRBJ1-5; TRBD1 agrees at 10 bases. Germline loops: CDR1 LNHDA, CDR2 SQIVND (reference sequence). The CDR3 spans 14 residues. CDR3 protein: CASRGTGAHQPQHF. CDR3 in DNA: TGTGCCAGTAGAGGGACAGGGGCTCATCAGCCTCAGCATTTT.

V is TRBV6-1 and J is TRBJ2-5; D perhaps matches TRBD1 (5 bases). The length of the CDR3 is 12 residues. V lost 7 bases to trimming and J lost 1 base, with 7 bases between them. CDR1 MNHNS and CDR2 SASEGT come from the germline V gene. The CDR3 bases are TGTGCCAGCAAACAGGCCCAAGAGACCCAGTACTTC. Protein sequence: CASKQAQETQYF.